This TCR beta chain is from a study of T-cell memory formation after mild COVID-19. Turning to the study itself: There were largely donor-specific TCR clusters.

The study, taken as a whole, reports: A balance of CD4 and CD8 characterized clones contracting day 15 to 85, whereas later expanders leaned CD4+. Chiefly within CM and EM were the contracting CD4+ clones; CD8+ ones were within EMRA.

Per germline, CDR1 GTSNPN and CDR2 SVGIG (reference sequence). Trimming shortened V by 4 bases and J by 8 bases, and 12 bases separated the two germline ends. The CDR3 has 12 amino acids. It was 5'RACE with constant-segment primers that produced the TCR alpha and TCR beta cDNA libraries, which carried sample barcodes and UMIs. TCRdb reprocessed the 5' RACE reads with MiXCR, giving one entry per CDR3 protein. This sample has about 140,000 distinct CDR3 sequences; 11% to 15% occur once, and the top ten carry about 29%. By sample share, this clonotype is medium-sized (0.01 to 0.1%). Its antigen is undetermined.

The J gene is TRBJ2-1, the V gene TRBV30, with TRBD1 as a possible D gene (5 bases). This TCR derives from an adult woman who had mild COVID-19 (a few samples of this study predate the infection). Cell type and time point are not known. What was sequenced was PBMCs or a T cell subset sorted from them (not recorded which). In nucleotides, the CDR3 is TGTGCCTGGAATGTAGGGGTCGATGAGCAGTTCTTC. Protein: CAWNVGVDEQFF.